Presented here are 17 T cell receptor beta chains from one specimen sequenced in a study of T-cell reconstitution after alpha-beta-depleted transplantation in children. Preparing the TCRbeta library involved the use of unique molecular identifiers. TCRdb re-derived calls from the PCR reads in MiXCR, one entry per CDR3 protein. Here the sample spans around 450,000 distinct CDR3 sequences, around 15% being singletons. The sequences come from PBMCs, mostly from graft donor cells, collected 360 days after TCRalphabeta/CD19-depleted stem cell transplant. The receptors derive from a boy under three years old who had a stem cell transplant for Wiskott-Aldrich syndrome, so the T cells may come from the graft donor.

The rearrangement joins TRBV24-1 to TRBJ2-1; 8 bases are shared with TRBD2. The J segment lost 2 bases and the V segment lost 5 bases, leaving 16 bases of the junction unmatched. The CDR3 runs to 19 residues. The germline V gene has CDR1 KGHDR and CDR2 SFDVKD. CDR3 nucleotides: TGTGCCACCAGTGCCCGATTTGCGGGAGGTCCCCCCCCCTACAATGAGCAGTTCTTC. It codes for CATSARFAGGPPPYNEQFF.

This clonotype was observed a few times. This chain joins TRBV2 and TRBJ2-1; D gene uncertain. The CDR3 loop spans 14 amino acids. Trimming removed 7 bases at V and 6 bases at J, with 16 bases between. The germline CDR1 and CDR2 sequences are SNHLY and FYNNEI. The CDR3 DNA follows: TGTGCCAGCATTTCATCCCTCAGGACCAATGAGCAGTTCTTC. Translated: CASISSLRTNEQFF. The full variable domain, with the rest looked up from reference TRBV2 and TRBJ2-1, is EPEVTQTPSHQVTQMGQEVILRCVPISNHLYFYWYRQILGQKVEFLVSFYNNEISEKSEIFDDQFSVERPDGSNFTLKIRSTKLEDSAMYFCASISSLRTNEQFFGPGTRLTVL.

This clonotype was counted between two and nine times. The V gene is TRBV5-1, the J gene TRBJ2-7; D unresolved. CDR1 is SGHRS, CDR2 YFSETQ, per germline. The CDR3 has 15 residues. V lost 0 bases to trimming and J lost 4 bases, with 14 bases between them. The CDR3 spells CASSLVAFTSYEQYF. The CDR3 DNA is TGCGCCAGCAGCTTGGTGGCTTTCACCTCGTACGAGCAGTACTTC.

The chain recombines TRBV9 with TRBJ2-5; 10 bases align to TRBD1. V lost 2 bases and J lost 4; bases outside the gene matches: 8. Looked up from germline, CDR1 is SGDLS and CDR2 is YYNGEE. The CDR3 is made up of 16 amino acids. The CDR3 protein is CASSVTGTGESETQYF. The CDR3 DNA is TGTGCCAGCAGCGTGACCGGGACAGGGGAATCAGAGACCCAGTACTTC.

V and J are TRBV9 and TRBJ2-1; 8 nucleotides agree with TRBD1. Germline V gives CDR1 SGDLS, CDR2 YYNGEE. There are 18 residues in the CDR3. J lost 0 bases, V lost 0 bases, and 8 bases had no gene match. The CDR3 reads CASSVDPQGASSYNEQFF. The CDR3 bases are TGTGCCAGCAGCGTAGATCCTCAGGGGGCGAGCTCCTACAATGAGCAGTTCTTC.

The CDR3 DNA reads TGTGCCAGCAGCCCCCAAAGTCCTAGCGGGTCGACCTACGAGCAGTACTTC. Encoded protein: CASSPQSPSGSTYEQYF. The chain has TRBV14 and TRBJ2-7; TRBD2 aligns across 8 bases. Looked up from germline, CDR1 is SGHDN and CDR2 is FVKESK. The CDR3 consists of 17 residues. V shed 4 bases and J 2 bases; nucleotides not matched to a gene: 13.

This clonotype was seen many times. The rearrangement joins TRBV15 to TRBJ1-2; D is uncertain. Germline V gene sequence: CDR1 LNHNV, CDR2 YYDKDF (reference sequence). This CDR3 comprises 12 residues. V lost 9 bases, J lost 2 bases, and 10 bases lay in between. The CDR3 loop reads CATSNGNYGYTF. CDR3 DNA sequence: TGTGCCACGAGTAATGGAAACTATGGCTACACCTTC.

This chain links TRBV12-3 or TRBV12-4 with TRBJ2-5, with D hard to call. The CDR3 covers 12 residues. The V end was cut by 3 bases, the J end by 7 bases, with 9 bases between. The CDR3 protein is CASSLVESTQYF. In nucleotides, the CDR3 is TGTGCCAGCAGTTTGGTGGAATCGACCCAGTACTTC.

The table lists this clonotype with a few counts. The V and J genes are TRBV5-1 and TRBJ2-7; D possibly matches TRBD1 or TRBD2 (7 bases each). This CDR3 spans 17 amino acids. Trimming left V 4 bases short and J 0 bases short, with 20 bases between. Germline lookup yields CDR1 SGHRS and CDR2 YFSETQ. The CDR3 DNA reads as TGCGCCAGCAGCCGCCCACAGGGGAGGGGGGGCTCCTACGAGCAGTACTTC. It codes for CASSRPQGRGGSYEQYF.

The gene calls are TRBV4-3 and TRBJ2-7, with D perhaps matching TRBD1 (8 bases). The CDR3 is 15 amino acids. Looked up from germline, CDR1 is LGHNA and CDR2 is YSLEER. V dropped 4 bases and J dropped 3 bases, with 16 bases sitting between them. The CDR3 protein is CASSRNTGGGYEQYF. CDR3 DNA: TGCGCCAGCAGCCGAAACACAGGGGGGGGCTACGAGCAGTACTTC.

This chain links TRBV24-1 with TRBJ2-1; D is unclear. The CDR3 runs 15 residues. The germline CDR1 and CDR2 sequences are KGHDR and SFDVKD. Deletions cut 5 bases from V and 3 bases from J, with 13 bases between. The CDR3 sequence is CATSGGPVYYNEQFF. The CDR3 nucleotides read TGTGCCACCAGTGGAGGACCCGTGTACTACAATGAGCAGTTCTTC.

This clonotype was seen a handful of times. The J gene is TRBJ2-2, the V gene TRBV12-3 or TRBV12-4; D unresolved. Trimming removed 5 bases from V and 4 bases from J, with 14 bases in between. This CDR3 contains 15 residues. CDR3 loop: CASSRSLKVTGELFF. CDR3 DNA: TGTGCCAGCAGTCGCTCTCTCAAGGTCACCGGGGAGCTGTTTTTT.

This clonotype was observed a few times. The rearrangement joins TRBV12-3 or TRBV12-4 to TRBJ2-1, with 7 bases fitting TRBD2. This CDR3 has 17 amino acids. With 1 base clipped from V and 0 bases from J, the junction kept 6 bases outside the gene matches. CDR3 protein: CASSLEVLADSYNEQFF. Written as DNA, the CDR3 is TGTGCCAGCAGTTTAGAGGTCCTAGCGGACTCCTACAATGAGCAGTTCTTC.

This clonotype showed up just a few times. CDR3 protein: CASNRHSYNEQFF. As DNA, the CDR3 is TGTGCCAGCAACCGGCACTCCTACAATGAGCAGTTCTTC. The chain has TRBV6-2 or TRBV6-3 and TRBJ2-1; D uncertain. The germline V gene encodes CDR1 MNHEY and CDR2 SVGEGT. This CDR3 contains 13 residues. V was pared by 7 bases and J by 0 bases, with 7 bases between.

The V call is TRBV5-1, the J call TRBJ2-1; 12 positions match TRBD2. J lost 7 bases, V lost 0 bases, and 5 bases had no gene match. This CDR3 has 16 amino acids. Per the germline V gene, CDR1 is SGHRS and CDR2 is YFSETQ. This chain's CDR3 is CASSLALAGGRNEQFF. The CDR3 DNA follows: TGCGCCAGCAGCTTGGCCCTAGCGGGAGGGAGGAATGAGCAGTTCTTC.

This clonotype was counted a few times. The chain is built from TRBV20-1 and TRBJ2-3; 8 bases are shared with TRBD2. Germline V gene lookup returns CDR1 DFQATT and CDR2 SNEGSKA (reference sequence). The CDR3 totals 16 residues. The V gene end was trimmed by 3 bases and the J gene end by 2 bases; junction bases not matched to a gene: 10. This CDR3 reads CSASGPTSGPTDTQYF. The CDR3 DNA follows: TGCAGTGCTAGCGGTCCTACTAGCGGCCCCACAGATACGCAGTATTTT.

This clonotype was seen more than once but under ten times. CDR3 nucleotide sequence: TGCGCCAGCAGCCAGGCGGGCTCCCTGAGTCAGCCCCAGCATTTT. Its protein product is CASSQAGSLSQPQHF. This rearrangement joins TRBV4-1 to TRBJ1-5; D ambiguous. The V gene lost 3 bases and the J gene lost 6 bases, with 15 bases spanning the gap. The CDR3 has 15 amino acids. The V gene's germline CDR1 is MGHRA and CDR2 YSYEKL.